Each of the 12 T cell receptor beta chains below was sequenced from the same sample in a study of shared clonotypes between healthy human individuals. Sequenced by immunoSEQ multiplex PCR; TCRdb stores in-frame clones only, minus some. The table records some 480,000 clones, less than 80% of them present only once. Sequencing used PBMCs. These receptors were collected from a woman in her thirties or forties in good health. Some clones in this sample may be carry-over from other donors' samples.

V is TRBV11-2 and J is TRBJ2-5, with 7 bases matching TRBD1. The germline V gene has CDR1 SGHAT and CDR2 FQNNGV. Trimming at V came to 5 bases and at J to 3 bases, leaving 6 bases not matched to a gene. CDR3 size: 14 residues. The CDR3 sequence is CASSPPGTEETQYF. The CDR3, as DNA: TGTGCCAGCAGCCCCCCGGGGACAGAAGAGACCCAGTACTTC.

This clone appeared a single time. The V and J genes are TRBV28 and TRBJ2-7; 11 nucleotides agree with TRBD1. CDR1 is MDHEN and CDR2 is SYDVKM in the germline V gene. The length of the CDR3 is 15 residues. Trimming removed 3 bases from V and 6 bases from J; junction bases left unmatched: 7. The CDR3 DNA reads as TGTGCCAGCAGTTTTTTTGGACAGGGGGCAGCCGAGCAGTACTTC. Translated, it gives CASSFFGQGAAEQYF.

V is TRBV7-2 and J is TRBJ2-1; D gene ambiguous. From germline, CDR1 is SGHTA and CDR2 FQGNSA. Trimming pared 5 bases from V and 2 bases from J, leaving 4 bases between. The CDR3 totals 12 residues. The CDR3 DNA reads as TGTGCCAGCAGCCCGACCTACAATGAGCAGTTCTTC. Its translation: CASSPTYNEQFF.

A note on this clone: Different DNA sequences within this sample yield the same CDR3. The CDR3 nucleotides are TGTGCCAGCAGTTTAAGACGGAACACTGAAGCTTTCTTT. Its translation: CASSLRRNTEAFF. The chain carries TRBV28 and TRBJ1-1; D not resolved. The CDR3 consists of 13 residues. In germline, CDR1 is MDHEN, CDR2 SYDVKM. V was cut by 2 bases and J by 1 base, with 5 bases left in between.

V gene TRBV5-1 combines with J gene TRBJ2-1; D is ambiguous. The CDR3 is 13 amino acids. In germline, CDR1 is SGHRS, CDR2 YFSETQ. V dropped 0 bases and J dropped 7 bases, with 8 bases sitting between them. CDR3: CASSLVPSNEQFF. For the CDR3, the DNA is TGCGCCAGCAGCTTGGTCCCCAGTAATGAGCAGTTCTTC.

The chain recombines TRBV29-1 with TRBJ2-7; TRBD1 or TRBD2 may be the D gene (5 bases each). V lost 8 bases to trimming and J lost 1 base, with 24 bases between them. This CDR3 region has 16 residues. The germline gives CDR1 SQVTM, CDR2 ANQGSEA. The CDR3 region is CSLDRDPETISYEQYF. The CDR3 coding sequence is TGCAGCCTCGACCGGGACCCTGAAACCATATCCTACGAGCAGTACTTC.

V is TRBV9 and J is TRBJ2-1, with 7 positions matching TRBD2. The CDR3 length is 14 residues. After removal of 4 bases from V and 7 bases from J, the junction contained 8 bases not matched to a gene. In germline, CDR1 is SGDLS, CDR2 YYNGEE. This CDR3 reads CASSPLGGLNEQFF. DNA for the CDR3: TGTGCCAGCAGCCCACTGGGGGGACTAAATGAGCAGTTCTTC.

CDR3 in DNA: TGCGCCAGCAGCCCGGGGGACAGGGGAGGGGAGACCCAGTACTTC. Protein sequence: CASSPGDRGGETQYF. The chain combines TRBV5-1 with TRBJ2-5; the match to TRBD1 covers 10 bases. Losses at the gene ends were 4 bases for V and 5 bases for J; bases not matched to a gene: 8. CDR1 is SGHRS, CDR2 YFSETQ, per germline. The CDR3 is 15 amino acids.

This rearrangement joins TRBV19 to TRBJ1-1; D may be TRBD1 (5 bases). The CDR3 runs 17 residues. The ends were cut back, 5 bases at V and 3 bases at J, with 22 bases in the middle. CDR1 is LNHDA, CDR2 SQIVND, per germline (reference sequence). CDR3 amino acids: CASSLSGSLRGYTEAFF. CDR3 in DNA: TGTGCCAGTAGTCTTAGTGGATCTCTCCGGGGGTACACTGAAGCTTTCTTT. The full variable domain, with the rest looked up from reference TRBV19 and TRBJ1-1, is DGGITQSPKYLFRKEGQNVTLSCEQNLNHDAMYWYRQDPGQGLRLIYYSQIVNDFQKGDIAEGYSVSREKKESFPLTVTSAQKNPTAFYLCASSLSGSLRGYTEAFFGQGTRLTVV.

The chain has TRBV6-1 and TRBJ2-7, with 10 bases identical to TRBD2. The CDR3 is 13 amino acids. From germline, CDR1 is MNHNS and CDR2 SASEGT. J gave up 7 bases and V 8 bases, and 8 bases lay outside the gene matches. CDR3 DNA sequence: TGTGCCAGCGTGTTAGCGGGGGGCTGGGAGCAGTACTTC. Protein product: CASVLAGGWEQYF.

This rearrangement joins TRBV7-9 to TRBJ1-3, with D perhaps TRBD1 (5 bases). From germline, CDR1 is SEHNR and CDR2 FQNEAQ (reference sequence). The V end lost 5 bases, the J end lost 1 base, and 15 bases lay between the germline ends. The CDR3 totals 16 residues. CDR3 sequence reads: CASSPLEGMSGNTIYF. CDR3 in DNA: TGTGCCAGCAGCCCGCTTGAGGGGATGTCTGGAAACACCATATATTTT.

Concerning this clone: This likely traces to a read error, being one base from a far larger clone. Other DNA variants within this sample encode the same CDR3. The CDR3 DNA follows: TGCAGCCCCGAAATGGTCCCCTATGGCTATACCTTC. This gives the protein CSPEMVPYGYTF. This chain joins TRBV29-1 and TRBJ1-2; D is undetermined. Germline CDR1 SQVTM, CDR2 ANQGSEA. The CDR3 contains 12 residues.